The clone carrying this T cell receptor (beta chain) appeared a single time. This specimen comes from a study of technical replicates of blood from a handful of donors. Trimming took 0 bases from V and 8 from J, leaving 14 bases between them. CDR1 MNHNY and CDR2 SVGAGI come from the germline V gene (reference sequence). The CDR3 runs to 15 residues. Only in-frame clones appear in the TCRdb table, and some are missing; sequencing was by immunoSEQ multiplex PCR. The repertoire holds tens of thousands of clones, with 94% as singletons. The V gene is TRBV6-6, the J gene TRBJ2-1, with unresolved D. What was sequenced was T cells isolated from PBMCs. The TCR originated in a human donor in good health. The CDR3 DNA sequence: TGTGCCAGCAGTTACTCGAATAATGCAGGCTATGAGCAGTTCTTC. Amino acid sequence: CASSYSNNAGYEQFF.